Detailed here is one TCR beta chain. This clonotype appeared a single time. The antigen it binds to is not known. Per-base qualities were not stored, and no clone one base away is much larger. Support from one read is weak. From the cysteine through the phenylalanine, the CDR3 covers 14 amino acids. Only the CDR3 DNA is retained, 42 bases long and in frame from the first base. Trimming removed 8 bases from V and 7 bases from J; the gene matches leave 8 bases unexplained. CDR1 LNHDA and CDR2 SQIVND are derived from the germline V gene (reference sequence). The entry originates in a study of T cell repertoires in cytomegalovirus infection (dated by TCRdb to 2018 to 2020). The study in broad terms: The peptide stimulations were aimed at well-studied HLA-B-restricted epitopes as well as recently identified HLA-C-restricted CMV epitopes, whose presentation resists viral immunomodulation. The HLA type of each donor mattered for the analysis, because public TCR beta signatures pointed to carriage of CMV infection along with the matching HLA type.

Overall study outcomes, separate from this receptor: Carriers of CMV infection plus the relevant HLA type were discriminated by the cumulative frequency of public TCR beta family members in the study cohort and in an independent roughly 370-donor cohort. In the ex vivo response, HLA-C-restricted CMV-specific TCR beta clonotypes were dominant, and in two of eight donors the single most frequent clonotype came from this HLA-C-restricted group.

Sequencing was performed on an Illumina HiSeq 1500. The public sequencing data were trimmed at Q25 with fastp and processed into clonotypes with MiXCR by TCRdb, which kept only in-frame beta chains. CDR3 protein sequences are deduplicated, and each keeps its most common genes and DNA. The sample table contains some 590,000 distinct CDR3 sequences; only one count was recorded for almost 40% of them. Of the sample, about 46% falls within the top ten clones. The intended sense of this specimen's treatment or condition label: in vitro stimulation with specific CMV peptide epitopes to enrich CMV-specific T cells.

This sample comprised cultured PBMCs, obtained from culture after CMV antigen stimulation. The rearrangement joined TRBV19 to TRBJ2-2, with TRBD2 matching 9 junction bases. This TCR came from a human donor in good health (CMV status not recorded). Some clones in this sample may be carry-over from other donors' samples. The sequenced DNA is TGTGCCAGTGCCCAGCGGGGGGTAGGCGGGGAGCTGTTTTTT. The translation is CASAQRGVGGELFF. This CDR3, with the reference TRBV19 and TRBJ2-2 proteins standing in past its ends, gives the full variable domain DGGITQSPKYLFRKEGQNVTLSCEQNLNHDAMYWYRQDPGQGLRLIYYSQIVNDFQKGDIAEGYSVSREKKESFPLTVTSAQKNPTAFYLCASAQRGVGGELFFGEGSRLTVL.